The 13 T cell receptor beta chains below all came from one sample that was sequenced in a study of early stage breast cancer tumors. Some clones are missing from TCRdb's copy, which holds only in-frame ones; the method was immunoSEQ multiplex PCR. The table records several thousand clones, roughly 67% of them present only once. Sequenced sample: breast tumor tissue. The source of these receptors is a person aged 45 to 60 with breast cancer.

The CDR3 sequence: CASTMTSGVELLPYEQYF. CDR3 nucleotide sequence: TGTGCCAGCACCATGACTAGCGGGGTGGAACTGTTGCCCTACGAGCAGTACTTC. The V call is TRBV7-9, the J call TRBJ2-7; 11 positions match TRBD2. This CDR3 spans 18 amino acids. J lost 2 bases, V lost 7 bases, and 16 bases had no gene match. Germline CDR1 is SEHNR and CDR2 is FQNEAQ (reference sequence).

J is TRBJ2-5 and V is TRBV7-2; 11 positions agree with TRBD2. Losses at the gene ends were 2 bases for V and 3 bases for J; bases not matched to a gene: 2. The V gene's germline CDR1 is SGHTA and CDR2 FQGNSA. The CDR3 spans 15 residues. The CDR3: CASSLTSGGKETQYF. The CDR3 DNA reads TGTGCCAGCAGCTTAACTAGCGGGGGAAAAGAGACCCAGTACTTC.

This clone occurred a few times. The chain employs TRBV7-9 and TRBJ2-1; the match to TRBD2 covers 8 bases. The CDR3 runs 13 residues. The germline V gene has CDR1 SEHNR and CDR2 FQNEAQ (reference sequence). V dropped 8 bases and J dropped 7; count of bases not matched to a gene: 7. CDR3 bases: TGTGCCAGCGACCGGGAGGGCCAGAATGAGCAGTTCTTC. The encoded protein is CASDREGQNEQFF.

CDR3: CASGQPDGNTIYF. The CDR3, as DNA: TGTGCCAGCGGACAGCCCGACGGAAACACCATATATTTT. The chain has TRBV10-3 and TRBJ1-3; TRBD1 might be the D (6 bases). Trimming took off 10 bases at V and 4 bases at J, with 14 bases between the two ends. Germline CDR1 is ENHRY and CDR2 is SYGVKD. The CDR3 totals 13 residues.

V and J are TRBV5-1 and TRBJ2-3; possible D gene TRBD1, 5 bases. The germline V gene encodes CDR1 SGHRS and CDR2 YFSETQ. CDR3 length equals 16 residues. Deletions cut 0 bases from V and 0 bases from J, with 11 bases between. The CDR3: CASSLGQGHSTDTQYF. DNA of the CDR3: TGCGCCAGCAGCTTGGGGCAGGGCCATAGCACAGATACGCAGTATTTT.

The chain recombines TRBV7-9 with TRBJ1-2; no firm D call. V was pared by 5 bases and J by 8 bases, with 15 bases between. Germline values: CDR1 SEHNR, CDR2 FQNEAQ (reference sequence). The CDR3 consists of 13 residues. This CDR3 reads CASSPQFEGGYTF. The CDR3 nucleotides read TGTGCCAGCAGCCCCCAGTTTGAGGGAGGCTACACCTTC.

This sequence joins TRBV7-8 and TRBJ1-3, with 9 bases that match TRBD1. The CDR3 has 15 residues. CDR1 is SGHVS, CDR2 FQNEAQ, per germline. After removal of 1 base from V and 4 bases from J, the junction contained 2 bases not matched to a gene. The CDR3 loop is CASSLVDRGGNTIYF. In DNA form, the CDR3 reads TGTGCCAGCAGCTTAGTGGACAGGGGAGGAAACACCATATATTTT.

The rearrangement links TRBV29-1 to TRBJ2-1, with 11 bases fitting TRBD2. Germline CDR1 and CDR2: SQVTM and ANQGSEA. After removal of 6 bases from V and 4 bases from J, the junction contained 2 bases not matched to a gene. This CDR3 contains 13 residues. The CDR3 here is CSVRLAGYNEQFF. The CDR3 nucleotides read TGCAGCGTCCGACTAGCGGGATACAATGAGCAGTTCTTC.

The rearrangement joins TRBV7-2 to TRBJ2-7, with a weak D call TRBD1 (7 bases). This CDR3 spans 16 amino acids. The germline CDR1 and CDR2 sequences are SGHTA and FQGNSA. V was trimmed by 1 base and J by 0 bases, leaving 13 bases between them. This CDR3 reads CASSLDAGGSSYEQYF. DNA of the CDR3: TGTGCCAGCAGCTTAGATGCAGGGGGGAGCTCCTACGAGCAGTACTTC.

J is TRBJ2-7 and V is TRBV14; the D is unclear. Germline values: CDR1 SGHDN, CDR2 FVKESK. V was shortened by 3 bases and J by 3 bases, with 3 bases between the two germline ends. The CDR3 is 11 residues long. The CDR3 DNA sequence: TGTGCCAGCAGCCACGACTACGAGCAGTACTTC. This sequence encodes CASSHDYEQYF.

The rearrangement links TRBV29-1 to TRBJ1-1, with D uncertain. The CDR3 sequence is 13 residues long. V shed 5 bases and J shed 1 base, with 11 bases lying between them. The germline V gene has CDR1 SQVTM and CDR2 ANQGSEA. As DNA, the CDR3 is TGCAGCGTTTCCGGACTGTCGAACACTGAAGCTTTCTTT. Amino acid sequence: CSVSGLSNTEAFF. Full variable domain (outside the CDR3, taken from reference TRBV29-1 and TRBJ1-1): SAVISQKPSRDICQRGTSLTIQCQVDSQVTMMFWYRQQPGQSLTLIATANQGSEATYESGFVIDKFPISRPNLTFSTLTVSNMSPEDSSIYLCSVSGLSNTEAFFGQGTRLTVV.

This rearrangement joins TRBV10-1 to TRBJ1-1, with D maybe TRBD1 (5 bases). The CDR3 consists of 15 residues. Trimming stripped 0 bases from V and 1 base from J, with 9 bases between. Germline CDR1 is WNHNN and CDR2 is SYGVQD (reference sequence). The CDR3 spells CASSESQGTNTEAFF. The CDR3 bases are TGCGCCAGCAGTGAGTCGCAGGGAACGAACACTGAAGCTTTCTTT.

The V gene is TRBV30, the J gene TRBJ2-1; TRBD2 is a possible D gene (6 bases). The CDR3 is 14 amino acids. Germline-derived CDR1 and CDR2 are GTSNPN and SVGIG (reference sequence). V gave up 3 bases and J gave up 2 bases, with 11 bases separating them. CDR3 sequence reads: CAWSGGKAYNEQFF. The CDR3 coding sequence is TGTGCCTGGAGCGGAGGGAAGGCCTACAATGAGCAGTTCTTC. Full variable domain (rest looked up from reference TRBV30 and TRBJ2-1): SQTIHQWPATLVQPVGSPLSLECTVEGTSNPNLYWYRQAAGRGLQLLFYSVGIGQISSEVPQNLSASRPQDRQFILSSKKLLLSDSGFYLCAWSGGKAYNEQFFGPGTRLTVL.